The 2 T cell receptor beta chains in this list originate from one sample, sequenced in a study of glioma-infiltrating T cells after dendritic cell vaccination. Only in-frame clones appear in the TCRdb table, and some are missing; sequencing was by immunoSEQ multiplex PCR. The top ten hold 5.5% to 7% of the sample, which has 80,000 to 100,000 clones, approximately 81% seen once. The source material was blood, sampled before dendritic cell vaccination. The receptors were gathered from a human donor with glioblastoma.

This clone was counted between two and nine times. The chain joins TRBV7-9 to TRBJ2-7; TRBD1 matches 7 bases. From germline, CDR1 is SEHNR and CDR2 FQNEAQ (reference sequence). Trimming at V came to 4 bases and at J to 6 bases, leaving 9 bases not matched to a gene. This CDR3 region has 14 residues. DNA for the CDR3: TGTGCCAGCAGCTCAGCAGGGGGAACGGGCGAGCAGTACTTC. Translation: CASSSAGGTGEQYF.

In its sample, this clone was seen once. This chain connects TRBV15 to TRBJ2-1; 10 nucleotides align to TRBD2. CDR3 length: 16 residues. Trimming removed 2 bases from V and 2 bases from J; junction bases left unmatched: 3. Germline-derived CDR1 and CDR2 are LNHNV and YYDKDF (reference sequence). CDR3 sequence: CATSRSTSGPYNEQFF. In DNA form, the CDR3 reads TGTGCCACCAGCAGATCGACTAGCGGGCCCTACAATGAGCAGTTCTTC. Variable domain in full (rest from reference TRBV15 and TRBJ2-1): DAMVIQNPRYQVTQFGKPVTLSCSQTLNHNVMYWYQQKSSQAPKLLFHYYDKDFNNEADTPDNFQSRRPNTSFCFLDIRSPGLGDTAMYLCATSRSTSGPYNEQFFGPGTRLTVL.